The next 20 T cell receptor beta chains were all read from a single sample in a study of blood T cell repertoires in COVID-19. Sequencing used immunoSEQ multiplex PCR; TCRdb keeps in-frame clones, though not all of them. The sample lists approximately 92,000 clones, around 83% occurring once. The sample comprised peripheral blood. These receptors all stem from a woman aged 55-69 years in a cohort sampled during active or convalescent COVID-19.

The V call is TRBV12-3 or TRBV12-4, the J call TRBJ2-1, with D unresolved. V was shortened by 1 base and J by 10 bases, with 8 bases between the two germline ends. This CDR3 contains 12 residues. The DNA for the CDR3 is TGTGCCAGCAGTTTAGGGCCGCCAGAGCAGTTCTTC. This encodes CASSLGPPEQFF.

This sequence joins TRBV5-1 and TRBJ1-1; TRBD1 matches at 8 bases. There are 15 residues in the CDR3. The V segment lost 3 bases and the J segment 0 bases; nucleotides outside the gene matches: 4. Germline CDR1 is SGHRS and CDR2 is YFSETQ. The chain's CDR3 is CASSSRTGLNTEAFF. CDR3 bases: TGCGCCAGCAGCTCGAGGACAGGGCTGAACACTGAAGCTTTCTTT.

V gene TRBV25-1 combines with J gene TRBJ2-4; D might be TRBD2 (6 bases). Germline lookup yields CDR1 MGHDK and CDR2 SYGVNS. CDR3 size: 15 residues. The V gene lost 3 bases and the J gene lost 0 bases, with 9 bases spanning the gap. The CDR3 DNA is TGTGCCAGCAGTGAGGGAGGTCTAGCCAAAAACATTCAGTACTTC. Translating gives CASSEGGLAKNIQYF.

This chain links TRBV5-1 with TRBJ2-1; 7 bases are a match to TRBD2. The CDR3 contains 14 residues. Per germline, CDR1 SGHRS and CDR2 YFSETQ. The junction had 4 bases not matched to a gene; V was cut back by 0 bases and J by 7 bases. CDR3 in amino acids: CASSLGEGRNEQFF. As DNA, the CDR3 is TGCGCCAGCAGCTTGGGGGAGGGGCGGAATGAGCAGTTCTTC.

The chain combines TRBV12-3 or TRBV12-4 with TRBJ1-5, with TRBD1 as a possible D gene (5 bases). CDR3 length: 12 residues. Trimming left V 5 bases short and J 9 bases short, with 11 bases between. Here the CDR3 reads CASSRGQGPQHF. The CDR3 nucleotides are TGTGCCAGCAGTCGTGGTCAGGGGCCCCAGCATTTT.

The rearrangement links TRBV19 to TRBJ2-7; D remains ambiguous. In germline, CDR1 is LNHDA, CDR2 SQIVND (reference sequence). V was cut by 3 bases and J by 3 bases, with 9 bases left in between. This CDR3 comprises 13 residues. The CDR3 bases are TGTGCCAGTAGTATCGTAGTGAGCTACGAGCAGTACTTC. Translating gives CASSIVVSYEQYF.

The chain carries TRBV6-5 and TRBJ1-1, with D possibly TRBD1 on 5 matching bases. With 6 bases removed from V and 12 bases from J, the gap between germline ends came to 26 bases. The CDR3 runs 15 residues. Looked up from germline, CDR1 is MNHEY and CDR2 is SVGAGI. CDR3 region: CASSLRIGAQHVPFF. For the CDR3, the DNA is TGTGCCAGCAGCCTAAGGATTGGGGCCCAACATGTTCCTTTCTTT.

This chain uses TRBV10-1 with TRBJ2-5, with 14 bases matching TRBD2. With V trimmed by 5 bases and J by 1 base, 3 bases remained unmatched. The CDR3 loop spans 16 amino acids. CDR1 WNHNN and CDR2 SYGVQD come from the germline V gene (reference sequence). Written as DNA, the CDR3 is TGCGCCAGCAGTAATGGACTAGCGGGAGGCCAAGAGACCCAGTACTTC. It translates to CASSNGLAGGQETQYF.

The CDR3 region is CATGRSYEQYF. CDR3 coding DNA: TGTGCAACGGGGAGGTCCTACGAGCAGTACTTC. The chain employs TRBV6-5 and TRBJ2-7, with a possible D match to TRBD2 (6 bases). CDR1 is MNHEY, CDR2 SVGAGI, per germline. The CDR3 runs to 11 residues.

The V gene is TRBV16, the J gene TRBJ1-1, with D possibly being TRBD1 (5 bases). The CDR3 has 15 residues. Trimming cost V 6 bases and J 3 bases, with 17 bases left between them. The germline V gene has CDR1 KGHSY and CDR2 FQNENV. The CDR3 sequence is CASSPSRGKDTEAFF. Here the CDR3 DNA reads TGTGCCAGCAGTCCGAGTAGGGGTAAGGACACTGAAGCTTTCTTT.

The chain couples TRBV7-2 to TRBJ2-3, with 12 nucleotides matching TRBD2. The CDR3 is made up of 15 amino acids. Germline V lookup: CDR1 SGHTA, CDR2 FQGNSA. V lost 2 bases to trimming and J lost 11 bases; unmatched junction nucleotides: 8. CDR3 protein: CASSLRGLAGGMQYF. For the CDR3, the DNA is TGTGCCAGCAGCTTAAGGGGGCTAGCGGGAGGGATGCAGTATTTT.

The rearrangement uses TRBV7-3 and TRBJ2-7, with 10 bases lining up with TRBD2. Germline CDR1 is SGHTA and CDR2 is FQGTGA. The CDR3 has 15 amino acids. V was pared by 5 bases and J by 7 bases, with 11 bases of the junction left unmatched. CDR3 nucleotide sequence: TGTGCCAGCAGCCCATCACTAGCGGGGTCGGGGGAGCAGTACTTC. This sequence encodes CASSPSLAGSGEQYF.

This clone occurred once. The chain links TRBV19 to TRBJ1-2; possibly TRBD1 for D (6 bases). The V gene's germline CDR1 is LNHDA and CDR2 SQIVND (reference sequence). Trimming cost V 6 bases and J 4 bases, with 15 bases left between them. There are 14 residues in the CDR3. DNA of the CDR3: TGTGCCAGTAGGCAAGGCAGGGGATTCTATGGCTACACCTTC. Protein product: CASRQGRGFYGYTF.

The chain uses TRBV7-6 and TRBJ2-2, with D perhaps matching TRBD2 (6 bases). CDR1 and CDR2 (germline): SGHVS, FNYEAQ. This CDR3 contains 15 residues. V was pared by 5 bases and J by 6 bases, with 16 bases between. The CDR3 loop is CASSVGRLVAGELFF. CDR3 bases: TGTGCCAGCAGCGTAGGAAGACTAGTGGCCGGGGAGCTGTTTTTT.

The chain employs TRBV2 and TRBJ2-6, with 8 bases lining up with TRBD2. Trimming took 7 bases from V and 0 from J; bases not matched to a gene: 5. Germline V gene sequence: CDR1 SNHLY, CDR2 FYNNEI. This CDR3 comprises 16 residues. CDR3 sequence: CASTGGAVSGANVLTF. CDR3 nucleotide sequence: TGTGCCAGCACGGGGGGGGCAGTCTCTGGGGCCAACGTCCTGACTTTC.

The chain uses TRBV5-1 and TRBJ2-3; weak D call: TRBD1 (7 bases). The germline CDR1 and CDR2 sequences are SGHRS and YFSETQ. The CDR3 runs to 15 residues. The V end was cut by 4 bases, the J end by 2 bases, with 14 bases between. The CDR3 DNA reads TGCGCCAGCAGCCAGACGGAGGGGGCCACAGATACGCAGTATTTT. Its protein product is CASSQTEGATDTQYF.

The chain has TRBV5-4 and TRBJ2-7; D might be TRBD1 (5 bases). V lost 1 base and J lost 0, with 8 bases in between. This CDR3 spans 14 amino acids. Germline CDR1 reads SGHNT; CDR2 reads YYREEE (reference sequence). CDR3 residues: CASSLQGSSYEQYF. The CDR3 DNA follows: TGTGCCAGCAGCTTGCAGGGAAGCTCCTACGAGCAGTACTTC.

A note on this clone: The junction shows a germline mismatch at one end, possibly a read error. The genes are TRBV14 and TRBJ1-1; no reliable D call. CDR1 and CDR2 (germline): SGHDN, FVKESK. CDR3 length: 10 residues. CDR3 sequence reads: CASSQGELTW. The CDR3 bases are TGTGCCAGCAGCCAAGGGGAGCTGACATGG. Drawing the rest from reference TRBV14 and TRBJ1-1, the complete variable domain is EAGVTQFPSHSVIEKGQTVTLRCDPISGHDNLYWYRRVMGKEIKFLLHFVKESKQDESGMPNNRFLAERTGGTYSTLKVQPAELEDSGVYFCASSQGELTWGQGTRLTVV.

V usage is TRBV2 and J usage is TRBJ1-2, with 7 bases fitting TRBD1. There are 15 residues in the CDR3. Germline assignment: CDR1 SNHLY and CDR2 FYNNEI. Trimming removed 1 base from V and 8 bases from J; junction bases left unmatched: 10. CDR3 sequence reads: CASSEEARGGGGYTF. The CDR3 bases are TGTGCCAGCAGTGAAGAAGCGAGAGGGGGCGGGGGCTACACCTTC.

The sample holds one count of this clone. The CDR3 protein is CASSYSGGSQFF. DNA of the CDR3: TGTGCCAGCAGCTATAGCGGGGGGTCTCAGTTCTTC. V is TRBV11-1 and J is TRBJ2-1; 10 nucleotides match TRBD2. CDR1 is SGHAT, CDR2 FQDESV, per germline (reference sequence). The ends lost 4 bases at V and 13 bases at J; junction bases unmatched: 4. The CDR3 totals 12 residues.